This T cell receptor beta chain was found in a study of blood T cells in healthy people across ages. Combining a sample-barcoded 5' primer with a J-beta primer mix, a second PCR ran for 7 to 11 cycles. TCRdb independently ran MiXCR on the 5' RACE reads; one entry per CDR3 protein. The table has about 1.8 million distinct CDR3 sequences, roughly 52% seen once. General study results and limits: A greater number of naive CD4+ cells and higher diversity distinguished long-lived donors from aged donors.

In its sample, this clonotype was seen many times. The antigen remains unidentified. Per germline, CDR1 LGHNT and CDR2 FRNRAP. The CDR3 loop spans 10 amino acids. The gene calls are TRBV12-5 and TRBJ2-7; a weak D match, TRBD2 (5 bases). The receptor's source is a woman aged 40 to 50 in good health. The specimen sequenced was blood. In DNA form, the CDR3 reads TGTGCCAGCGGAGCCTACGAGCAGTACTTC. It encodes CASGAYEQYF.